The source of this T cell receptor (beta chain) is a study of blood T cell repertoires in COVID-19. The overall study: COVID-19 samples collected from the United States, Italy and Spain covered acute and convalescent phases. T cells, B-cell-depleted T cells, or PBMCs supplied cDNA or gDNA.

The CDR3 is 15 residues long. V was clipped by 4 bases and J by 5 bases; unmatched bases: 8. The germline V gene has CDR1 LGHDT and CDR2 YNNKEL (reference sequence). As handled by the study authors: Counts of nucleated cells, estimated from reference gene primer amplification, were obtained. Sequencing was performed with immunoSEQ multiplex PCR; in TCRdb, only in-frame clones are kept and a portion is missing. That table gives V, J and clone size, and the DNA gave D and trimming. The table has a few hundred thousand clones, 89% seen once. This clone was observed a few times. Sequences were obtained from peripheral blood. This sequence was found in a man in his late teens or twenties who had recovered from COVID-19. V and J are TRBV3-1 (or the pseudogene TRBV3-2) and TRBJ2-7, with TRBD1 identical over 10 bases. The CDR3 coding sequence is TGTGCCAGCAGCCCGACAGGGGGCAACACCCACGAGCAGTACTTC. Its protein product is CASSPTGGNTHEQYF.